This T cell receptor beta chain was observed in a study of T cells in Graves' hyperthyroidism and ophthalmopathy. Findings and caveats of the study: Ophthalmopathy was told apart from stable hyperthyroidism by a 13 V-J model.

Regions amplified from RNA transcripts were the TCR beta CDR3 regions. In the first-round RT-PCR of the TCR CDR3, the HTBI primer set was used. TCRdb passed the multiplex PCR reads through MiXCR, listing each CDR3 protein once. The sample includes over 650,000 distinct CDR3 sequences, about 15% seen only once; the top ten take around 8.1%. Trimming took 3 bases from V and 0 from J, leaving 15 bases between them. The CDR3 contains 16 residues. Germline V lookup: CDR1 MNHNS, CDR2 SASEGT. A lack of ophthalmopathy progression within 18 months defined stable Graves' hyperthyroidism. This clonotype was observed a handful of times. Its specificity is not known.

V gene TRBV6-1 combines with J gene TRBJ2-7; D remains unclear. This TCR derives from a man in his late teens or twenties with Graves' hyperthyroidism. Sample: blood. Here the CDR3 DNA reads TGTGCCAGCAGTGAGCGGCTAAAGGGAAGCTCCTACGAGCAGTACTTC. This sequence encodes CASSERLKGSSYEQYF.